This TCR beta chain comes out of a study of shared clonotypes between healthy human individuals. Method: immunoSEQ multiplex PCR; TCRdb's copy keeps in-frame clones and lacks some. Of some 2,100,000 clones in the sample, 85% to 95% are singletons; the top ten hold roughly 1.7%. CD8 cells classed as naive were CD45RO-negative and positively selected for CCR7, excluding terminally differentiated effector memory CD45RA+ cells. CDR3 length: 17 amino acids. Germline lookup yields CDR1 PRHDT and CDR2 FYEKMQ (reference sequence). V lost 8 bases, J lost 5 bases, and 16 bases stayed unmatched. Specimen: naive CD8+ T cells from PBMCs. This clonotype originated in a man aged 18 to 29 in good health. Some clones in this sample may be carry-over from other donors' samples. The chain employs TRBV13 and TRBJ2-3; 10 nucleotides align to TRBD1. Written as DNA, the CDR3 is TGTGCCAGCCAGGCCTCCGGGACAGGGGAGGGGGGAGATACGCAGTATTTT. The encoded protein is CASQASGTGEGGDTQYF.